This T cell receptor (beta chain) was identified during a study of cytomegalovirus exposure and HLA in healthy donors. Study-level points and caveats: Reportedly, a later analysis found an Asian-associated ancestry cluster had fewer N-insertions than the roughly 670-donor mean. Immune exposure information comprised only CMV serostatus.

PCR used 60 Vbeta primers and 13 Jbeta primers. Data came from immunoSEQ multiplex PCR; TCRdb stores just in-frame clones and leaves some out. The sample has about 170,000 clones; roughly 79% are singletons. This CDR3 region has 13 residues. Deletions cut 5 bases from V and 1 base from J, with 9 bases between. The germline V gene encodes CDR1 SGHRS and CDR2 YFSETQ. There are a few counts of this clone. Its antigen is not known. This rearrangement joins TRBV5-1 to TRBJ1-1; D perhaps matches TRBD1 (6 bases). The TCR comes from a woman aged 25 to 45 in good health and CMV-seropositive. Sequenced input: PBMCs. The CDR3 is CASRVQGNTEAFF. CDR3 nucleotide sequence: TGCGCCAGCAGGGTACAGGGGAACACTGAAGCTTTCTTT.